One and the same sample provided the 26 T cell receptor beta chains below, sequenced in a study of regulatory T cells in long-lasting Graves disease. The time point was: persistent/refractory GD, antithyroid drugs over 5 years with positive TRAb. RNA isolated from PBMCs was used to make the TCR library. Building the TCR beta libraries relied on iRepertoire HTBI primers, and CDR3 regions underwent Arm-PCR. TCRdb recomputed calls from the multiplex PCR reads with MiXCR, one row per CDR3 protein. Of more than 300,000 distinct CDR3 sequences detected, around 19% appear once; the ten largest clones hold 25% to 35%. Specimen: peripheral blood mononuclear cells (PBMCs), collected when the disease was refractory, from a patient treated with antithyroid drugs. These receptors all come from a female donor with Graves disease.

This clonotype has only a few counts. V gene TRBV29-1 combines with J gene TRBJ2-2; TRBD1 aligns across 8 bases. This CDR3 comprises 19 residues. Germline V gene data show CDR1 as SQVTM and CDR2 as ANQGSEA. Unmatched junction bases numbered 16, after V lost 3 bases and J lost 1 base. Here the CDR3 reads CSVDEDGSTGERNTGELFF. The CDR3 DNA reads TGCAGCGTTGACGAAGACGGGTCGACAGGGGAGCGGAACACCGGGGAGCTGTTTTTT.

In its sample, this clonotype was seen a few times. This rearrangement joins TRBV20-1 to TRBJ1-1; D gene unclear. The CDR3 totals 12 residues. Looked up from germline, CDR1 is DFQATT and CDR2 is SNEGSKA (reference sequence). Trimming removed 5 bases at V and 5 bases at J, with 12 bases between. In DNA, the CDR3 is TGCAGTGCTTTATACCCGGGGACTGAAGCTTTCTTT. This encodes CSALYPGTEAFF.

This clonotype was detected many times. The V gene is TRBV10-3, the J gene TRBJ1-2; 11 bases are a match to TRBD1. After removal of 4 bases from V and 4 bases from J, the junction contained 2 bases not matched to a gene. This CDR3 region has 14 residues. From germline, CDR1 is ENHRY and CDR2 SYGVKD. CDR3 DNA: TGTGCCATCAGTGGGACAGGGGGCTCCTATGGCTACACCTTC. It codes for CAISGTGGSYGYTF.

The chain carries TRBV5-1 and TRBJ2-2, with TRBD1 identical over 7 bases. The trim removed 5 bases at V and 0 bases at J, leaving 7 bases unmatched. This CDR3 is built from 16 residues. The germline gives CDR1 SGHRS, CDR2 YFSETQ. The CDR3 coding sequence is TGCGCCAGCAGAAAGCCGGGACAGACGAACACCGGGGAGCTGTTTTTT. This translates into CASRKPGQTNTGELFF.

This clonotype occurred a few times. For the CDR3, the DNA is TGTGCCAGCAGCTTAGTTTCTGGACAAGTCACTGAAGCTTTCTTT. Translating gives CASSLVSGQVTEAFF. This chain joins TRBV11-3 and TRBJ1-1; possibly TRBD1 for D (5 bases). Between the trimmed V and J ends, which lost 1 base and 4 bases, there was a span of 13 bases. This CDR3 is 15 amino acids long. Germline-derived CDR1 and CDR2 are SGHNT and YENEEA.

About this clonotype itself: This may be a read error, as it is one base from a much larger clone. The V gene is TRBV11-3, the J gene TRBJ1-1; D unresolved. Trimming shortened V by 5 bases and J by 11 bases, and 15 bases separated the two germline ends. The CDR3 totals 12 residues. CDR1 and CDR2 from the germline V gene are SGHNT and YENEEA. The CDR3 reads CASSLRSGGAFF. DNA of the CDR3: TGTGCCAGCAGCCTCAGGAGCGGCGGTGCTTTCTTT.

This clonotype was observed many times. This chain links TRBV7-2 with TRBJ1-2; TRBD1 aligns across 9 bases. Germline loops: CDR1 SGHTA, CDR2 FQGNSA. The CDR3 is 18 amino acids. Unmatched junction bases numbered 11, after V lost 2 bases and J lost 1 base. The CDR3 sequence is CASSLRGTGTPINYGYTF. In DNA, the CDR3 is TGTGCCAGCAGCTTAAGGGGGACAGGGACACCAATTAACTATGGCTACACCTTC.

The CDR3 region has the DNA TGTGCCAGCAGGTCGGGACAGAGGAACACCGGGGAGCTGTTTTTT. Translated: CASRSGQRNTGELFF. V is TRBV4-2 and J is TRBJ2-2, with 7 bases identical to TRBD1. Germline values: CDR1 LGHNA, CDR2 YNFKEQ. The CDR3 extends over 15 amino acids. Losses at the gene ends were 6 bases for V and 1 base for J; bases not matched to a gene: 5.

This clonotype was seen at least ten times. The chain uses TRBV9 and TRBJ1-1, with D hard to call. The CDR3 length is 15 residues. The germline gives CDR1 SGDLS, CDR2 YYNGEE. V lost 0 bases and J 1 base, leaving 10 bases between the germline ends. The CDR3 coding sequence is TGTGCCAGCAGCGTAGTTGGGAGCGCGAACACTGAAGCTTTCTTT. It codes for CASSVVGSANTEAFF.

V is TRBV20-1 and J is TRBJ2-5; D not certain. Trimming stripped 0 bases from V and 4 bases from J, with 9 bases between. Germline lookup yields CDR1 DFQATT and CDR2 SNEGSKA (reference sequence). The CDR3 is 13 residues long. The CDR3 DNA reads TGCAGTGCTAGAGACAGGTTTTCAGAGACCCAGTACTTC. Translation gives CSARDRFSETQYF.

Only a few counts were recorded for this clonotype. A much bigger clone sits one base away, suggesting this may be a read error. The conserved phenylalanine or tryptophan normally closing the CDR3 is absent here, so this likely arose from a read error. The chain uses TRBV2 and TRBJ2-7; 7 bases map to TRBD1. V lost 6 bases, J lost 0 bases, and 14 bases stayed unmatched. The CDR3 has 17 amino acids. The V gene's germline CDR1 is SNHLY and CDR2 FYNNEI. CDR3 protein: CASSTPSSGQFSYEQYI. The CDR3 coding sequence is TGTGCCAGCAGCACCCCCTCGTCGGGACAGTTCTCCTACGAGCAGTACATC.

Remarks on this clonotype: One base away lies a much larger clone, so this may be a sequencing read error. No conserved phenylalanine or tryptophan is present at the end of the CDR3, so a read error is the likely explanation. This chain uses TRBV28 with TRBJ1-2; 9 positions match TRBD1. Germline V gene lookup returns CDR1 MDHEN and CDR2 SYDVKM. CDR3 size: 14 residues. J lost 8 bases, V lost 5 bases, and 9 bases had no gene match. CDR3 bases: TGTGCCAGCAGTCCAACCGGGACAGGGAAAGGCTACACCTCC. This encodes CASSPTGTGKGYTS.

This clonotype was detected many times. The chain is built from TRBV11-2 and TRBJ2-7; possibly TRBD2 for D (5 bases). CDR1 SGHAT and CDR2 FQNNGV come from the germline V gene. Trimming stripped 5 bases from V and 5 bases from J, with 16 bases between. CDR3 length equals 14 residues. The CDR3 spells CASSPGLRRDEQYF. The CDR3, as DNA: TGTGCCAGCAGCCCCGGACTCCGCCGGGACGAGCAGTACTTC. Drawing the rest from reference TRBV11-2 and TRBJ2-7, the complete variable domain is EAGVAQSPRYKIIEKRQSVAFWCNPISGHATLYWYQQILGQGPKLLIQFQNNGVVDDSQLPKDRFSAERLKGVDSTLKIQPAKLEDSAVYLCASSPGLRRDEQYFGPGTRLTVT.

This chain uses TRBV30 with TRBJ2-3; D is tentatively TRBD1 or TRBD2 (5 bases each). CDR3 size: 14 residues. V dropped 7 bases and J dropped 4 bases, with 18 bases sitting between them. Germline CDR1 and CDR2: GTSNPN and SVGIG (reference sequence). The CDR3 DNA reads TGTGCCTCCGGCTGGGGGTCAGTAGCAGATACGCAGTATTTT. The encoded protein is CASGWGSVADTQYF.

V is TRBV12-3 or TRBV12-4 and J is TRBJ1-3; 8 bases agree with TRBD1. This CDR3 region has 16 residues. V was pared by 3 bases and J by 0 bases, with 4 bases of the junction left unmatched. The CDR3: CASSFFDRGSGNTIYF. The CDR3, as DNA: TGTGCCAGCAGTTTTTTCGACAGGGGCTCTGGAAACACCATATATTTT.

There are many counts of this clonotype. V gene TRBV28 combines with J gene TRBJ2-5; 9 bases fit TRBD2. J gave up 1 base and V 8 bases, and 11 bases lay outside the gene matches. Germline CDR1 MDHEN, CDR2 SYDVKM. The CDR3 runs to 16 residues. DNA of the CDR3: TGTGCCAGCGTTGAGGCGGGAGGGTGGAGCCAAGAGACCCAGTACTTC. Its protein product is CASVEAGGWSQETQYF.

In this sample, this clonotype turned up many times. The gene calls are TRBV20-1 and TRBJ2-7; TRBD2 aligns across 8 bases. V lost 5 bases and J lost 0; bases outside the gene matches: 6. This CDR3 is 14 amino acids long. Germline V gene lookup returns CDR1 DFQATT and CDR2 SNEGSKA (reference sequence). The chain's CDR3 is CSAPLAGSSYEQYF. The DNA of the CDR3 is TGCAGTGCTCCCTTAGCGGGATCCTCCTACGAGCAGTACTTC.

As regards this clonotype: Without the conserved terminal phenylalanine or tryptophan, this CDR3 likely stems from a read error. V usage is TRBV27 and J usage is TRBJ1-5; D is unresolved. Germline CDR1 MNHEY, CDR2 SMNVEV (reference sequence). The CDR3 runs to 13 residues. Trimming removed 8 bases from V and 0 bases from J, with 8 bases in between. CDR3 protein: CASRYNSNQPQHS. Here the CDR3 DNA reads TGTGCCAGCCGTTATAATAGCAATCAGCCCCAGCATTCT.

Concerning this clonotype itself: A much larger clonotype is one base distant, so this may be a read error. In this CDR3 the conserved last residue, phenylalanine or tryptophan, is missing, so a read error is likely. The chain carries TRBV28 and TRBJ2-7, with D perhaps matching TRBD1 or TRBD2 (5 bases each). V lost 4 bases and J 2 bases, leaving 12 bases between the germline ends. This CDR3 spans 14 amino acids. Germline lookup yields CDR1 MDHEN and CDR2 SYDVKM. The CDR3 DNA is TGTGCCAGCAGTTCCGGGACCACCCCCTACGAGCAGTACTTG. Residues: CASSSGTTPYEQYL.

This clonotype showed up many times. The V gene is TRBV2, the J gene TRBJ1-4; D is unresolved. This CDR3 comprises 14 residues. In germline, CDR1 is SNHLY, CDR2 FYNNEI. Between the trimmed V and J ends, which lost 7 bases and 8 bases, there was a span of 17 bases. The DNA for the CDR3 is TGTGCCAGCAACCCACCGGTTGGCCGGGAAAAACTGTTTTTT. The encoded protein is CASNPPVGREKLFF. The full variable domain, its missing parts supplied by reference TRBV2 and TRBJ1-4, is EPEVTQTPSHQVTQMGQEVILRCVPISNHLYFYWYRQILGQKVEFLVSFYNNEISEKSEIFDDQFSVERPDGSNFTLKIRSTKLEDSAMYFCASNPPVGREKLFFGSGTQLSVL.

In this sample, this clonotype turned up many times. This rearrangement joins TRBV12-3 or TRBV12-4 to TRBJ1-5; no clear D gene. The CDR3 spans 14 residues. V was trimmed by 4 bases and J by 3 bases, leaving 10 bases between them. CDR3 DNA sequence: TGTGCCAGCAGTTATAACAGTTTCAATCAGCCCCAGCATTTT. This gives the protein CASSYNSFNQPQHF.

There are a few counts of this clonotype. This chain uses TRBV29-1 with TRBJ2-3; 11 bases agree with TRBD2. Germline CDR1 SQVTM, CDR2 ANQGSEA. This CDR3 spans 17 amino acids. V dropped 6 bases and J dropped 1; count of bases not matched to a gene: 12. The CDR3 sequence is CSVPAILSGRGTDTQYF. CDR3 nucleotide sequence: TGCAGCGTCCCTGCTATTCTTAGCGGGAGGGGCACAGATACGCAGTATTTT.

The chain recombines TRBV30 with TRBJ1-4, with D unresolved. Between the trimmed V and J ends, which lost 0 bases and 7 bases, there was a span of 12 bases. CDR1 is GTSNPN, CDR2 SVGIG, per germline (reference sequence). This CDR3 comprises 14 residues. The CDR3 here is CAWSVWAGGEKLFF. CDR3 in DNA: TGTGCCTGGAGTGTATGGGCAGGCGGTGAAAAACTGTTTTTT.

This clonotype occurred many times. CDR3 in DNA: TGTGCCAGCAGCTCTTGGGCACTCGAGACCCAGTACTTC. This gives the protein CASSSWALETQYF. The V call is TRBV7-9, the J call TRBJ2-5; D gene uncertain. V lost 4 bases to trimming and J lost 5 bases, with 11 bases between them. Germline V gene lookup returns CDR1 SEHNR and CDR2 FQNEAQ (reference sequence). The CDR3 has 13 residues.

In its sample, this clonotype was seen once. This CDR3 reads CASSPRTGGEEEREETQYF. The DNA of the CDR3 is TGTGCCAGCAGCCCGAGGACAGGGGGCGAGGAAGAGCGAGAAGAGACCCAGTACTTC. The gene calls are TRBV7-9 and TRBJ2-5; TRBD1 matches 11 bases. V gave up 5 bases and J gave up 3 bases; unmatched junction bases: 17. This CDR3 is built from 19 residues. Germline V lookup: CDR1 SEHNR, CDR2 FQNEAQ (reference sequence).

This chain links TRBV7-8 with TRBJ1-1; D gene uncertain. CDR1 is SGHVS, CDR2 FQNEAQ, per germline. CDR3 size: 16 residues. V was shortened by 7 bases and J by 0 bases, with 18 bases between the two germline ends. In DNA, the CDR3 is TGTGCCAGCACCCCGAATTGGAGAGGTATGAACACTGAAGCTTTCTTT. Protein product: CASTPNWRGMNTEAFF.